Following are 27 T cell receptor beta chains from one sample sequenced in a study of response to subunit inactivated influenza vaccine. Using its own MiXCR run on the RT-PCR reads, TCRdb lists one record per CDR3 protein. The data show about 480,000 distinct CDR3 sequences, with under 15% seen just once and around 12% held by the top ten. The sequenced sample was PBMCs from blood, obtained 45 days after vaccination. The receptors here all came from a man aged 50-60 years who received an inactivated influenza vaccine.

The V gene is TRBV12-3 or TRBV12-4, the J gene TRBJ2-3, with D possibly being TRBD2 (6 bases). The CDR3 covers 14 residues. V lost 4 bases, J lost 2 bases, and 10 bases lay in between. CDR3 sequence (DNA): TGTGCCAGCAGTTCCGGGAGACCCACAGATACGCAGTATTTT. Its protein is CASSSGRPTDTQYF.

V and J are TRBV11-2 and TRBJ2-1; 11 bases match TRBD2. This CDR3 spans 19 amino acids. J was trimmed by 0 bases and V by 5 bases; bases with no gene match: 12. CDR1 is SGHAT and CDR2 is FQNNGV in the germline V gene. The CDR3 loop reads CASSILAVAGGNSYNEQFF. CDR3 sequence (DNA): TGTGCCAGCAGCATCCTCGCGGTAGCGGGGGGGAACTCCTACAATGAGCAGTTCTTC. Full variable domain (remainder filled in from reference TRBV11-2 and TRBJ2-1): EAGVAQSPRYKIIEKRQSVAFWCNPISGHATLYWYQQILGQGPKLLIQFQNNGVVDDSQLPKDRFSAERLKGVDSTLKIQPAKLEDSAVYLCASSILAVAGGNSYNEQFFGPGTRLTVL.

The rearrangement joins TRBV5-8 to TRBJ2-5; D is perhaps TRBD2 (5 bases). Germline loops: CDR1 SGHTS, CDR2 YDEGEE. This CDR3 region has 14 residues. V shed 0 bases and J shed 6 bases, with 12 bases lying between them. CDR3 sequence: CASSLEGGSKTQYF. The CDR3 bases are TGTGCCAGCAGCTTGGAAGGCGGGTCTAAGACCCAGTACTTC.

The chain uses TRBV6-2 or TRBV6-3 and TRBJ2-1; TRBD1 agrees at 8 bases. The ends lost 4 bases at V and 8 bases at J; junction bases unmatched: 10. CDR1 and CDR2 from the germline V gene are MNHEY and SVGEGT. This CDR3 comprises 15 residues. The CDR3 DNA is TGTGCCAGCAGTTGTTTACAGGGGGTTTGGCATGAGCAGTTCTTC. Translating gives CASSCLQGVWHEQFF.

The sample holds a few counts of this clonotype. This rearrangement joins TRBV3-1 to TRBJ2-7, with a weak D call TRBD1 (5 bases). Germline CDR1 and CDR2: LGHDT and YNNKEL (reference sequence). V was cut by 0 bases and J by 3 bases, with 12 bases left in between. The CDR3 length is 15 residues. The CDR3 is CASSQDPRAFYEQYF. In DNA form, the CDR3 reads TGTGCCAGCAGCCAAGATCCCAGGGCCTTCTACGAGCAGTACTTC.

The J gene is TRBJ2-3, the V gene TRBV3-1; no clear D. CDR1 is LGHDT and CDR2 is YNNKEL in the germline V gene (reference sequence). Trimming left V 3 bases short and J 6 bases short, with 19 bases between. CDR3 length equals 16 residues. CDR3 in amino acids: CASSQAGSALRDTQYF. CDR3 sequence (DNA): TGTGCCAGCAGCCAGGCCGGGTCAGCCCTCCGTGATACGCAGTATTTT.

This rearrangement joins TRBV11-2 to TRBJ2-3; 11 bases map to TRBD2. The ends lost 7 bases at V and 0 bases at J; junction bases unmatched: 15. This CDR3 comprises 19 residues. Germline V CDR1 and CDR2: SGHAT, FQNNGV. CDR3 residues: CASKRTSGGSGYSTDTQYF. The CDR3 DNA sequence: TGTGCCAGCAAGCGCACTAGCGGGGGATCAGGGTATAGCACAGATACGCAGTATTTT.

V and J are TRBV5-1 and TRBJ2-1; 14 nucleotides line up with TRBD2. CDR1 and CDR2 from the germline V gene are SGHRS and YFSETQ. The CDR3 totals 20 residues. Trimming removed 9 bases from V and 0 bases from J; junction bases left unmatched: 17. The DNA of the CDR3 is TGCGCCACCAAGCTCCAGTCGGGACTAGCGGGAGCCCTCTCCTACAATGAGCAGTTCTTC. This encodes CATKLQSGLAGALSYNEQFF.

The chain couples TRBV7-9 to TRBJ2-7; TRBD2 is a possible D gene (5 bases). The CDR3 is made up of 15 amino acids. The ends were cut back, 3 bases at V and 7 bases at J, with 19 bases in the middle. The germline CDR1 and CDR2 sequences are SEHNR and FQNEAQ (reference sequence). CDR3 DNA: TGTGCCAGCAGCTTGACTGCAGTCGCGTCGGGAGAGCAGTACTTC. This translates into CASSLTAVASGEQYF. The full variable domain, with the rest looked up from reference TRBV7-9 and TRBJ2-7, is DTGVSQNPRHKITKRGQNVTFRCDPISEHNRLYWYRQTLGQGPEFLTYFQNEAQLEKSRLLSDRFSAERPKGSFSTLEIQRTEQGDSAMYLCASSLTAVASGEQYFGPGTRLTVT.

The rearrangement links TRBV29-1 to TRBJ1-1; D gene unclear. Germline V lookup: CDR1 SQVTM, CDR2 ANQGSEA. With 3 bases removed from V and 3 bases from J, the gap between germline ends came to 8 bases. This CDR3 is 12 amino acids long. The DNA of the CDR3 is TGCAGCGTTGACCCAGGAGACACTGAAGCTTTCTTT. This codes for CSVDPGDTEAFF.

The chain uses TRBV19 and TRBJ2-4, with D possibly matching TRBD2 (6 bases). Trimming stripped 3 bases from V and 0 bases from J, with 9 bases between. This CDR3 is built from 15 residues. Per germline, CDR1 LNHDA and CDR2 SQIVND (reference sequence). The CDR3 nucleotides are TGTGCCAGTAGTATGGGGGGACTAGCCAAAAACATTCAGTACTTC. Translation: CASSMGGLAKNIQYF.

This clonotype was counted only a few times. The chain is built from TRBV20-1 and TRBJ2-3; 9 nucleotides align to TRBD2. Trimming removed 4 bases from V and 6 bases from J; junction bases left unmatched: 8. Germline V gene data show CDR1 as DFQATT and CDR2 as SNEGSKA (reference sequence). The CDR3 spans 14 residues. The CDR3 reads CSAIVAGEMDTQYF. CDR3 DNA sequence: TGCAGTGCTATCGTAGCGGGAGAGATGGATACGCAGTATTTT.

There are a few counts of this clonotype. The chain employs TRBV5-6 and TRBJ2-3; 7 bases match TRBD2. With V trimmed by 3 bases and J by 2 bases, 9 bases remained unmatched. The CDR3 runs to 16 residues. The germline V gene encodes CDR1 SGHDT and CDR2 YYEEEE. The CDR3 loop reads CASSSFTSAYTDTQYF. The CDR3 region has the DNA TGTGCCAGCAGCTCCTTCACTAGCGCATACACAGATACGCAGTATTTT.

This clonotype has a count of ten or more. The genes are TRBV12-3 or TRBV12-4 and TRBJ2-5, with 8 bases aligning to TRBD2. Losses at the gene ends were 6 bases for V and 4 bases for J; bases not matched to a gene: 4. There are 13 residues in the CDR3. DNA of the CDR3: TGTGCCAGCAGATCGGGACTAGTAGAGACCCAGTACTTC. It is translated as CASRSGLVETQYF.

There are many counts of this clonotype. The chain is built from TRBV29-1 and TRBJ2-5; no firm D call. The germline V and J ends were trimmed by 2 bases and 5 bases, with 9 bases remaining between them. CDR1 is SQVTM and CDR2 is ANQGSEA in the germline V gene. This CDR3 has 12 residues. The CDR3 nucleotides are TGCAGCGTTGAACTGGGCCCGGAGACCCAGTACTTC. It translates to CSVELGPETQYF.

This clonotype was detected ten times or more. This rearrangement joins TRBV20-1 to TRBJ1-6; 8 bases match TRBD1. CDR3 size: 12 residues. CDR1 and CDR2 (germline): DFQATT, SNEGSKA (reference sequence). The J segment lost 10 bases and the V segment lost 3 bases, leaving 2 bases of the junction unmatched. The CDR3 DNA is TGCAGTGCTAGGACAGGGGACTCACCCCTCCACTTT. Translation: CSARTGDSPLHF.

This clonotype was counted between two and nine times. CDR3 in amino acids: CASSHHEGQQETQYF. CDR3 in DNA: TGCGCCAGCAGCCACCACGAAGGACAGCAAGAGACCCAGTACTTC. This chain links TRBV4-1 with TRBJ2-5; tentatively, D is TRBD1 (6 bases). Trimming took 3 bases from V and 2 from J, leaving 13 bases between them. The CDR3 runs to 15 residues. The germline gives CDR1 MGHRA, CDR2 YSYEKL.

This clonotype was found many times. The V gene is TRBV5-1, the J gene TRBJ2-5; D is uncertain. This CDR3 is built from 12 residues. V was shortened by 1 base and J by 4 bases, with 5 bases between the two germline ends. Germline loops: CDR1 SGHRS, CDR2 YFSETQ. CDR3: CASSLLAETQYF. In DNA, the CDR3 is TGCGCCAGCAGCTTGCTGGCAGAGACCCAGTACTTC. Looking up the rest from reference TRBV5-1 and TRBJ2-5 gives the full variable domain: KAGVTQTPRYLIKTRGQQVTLSCSPISGHRSVSWYQQTPGQGLQFLFEYFSETQRNKGNFPGRFSGRQFSNSRSEMNVSTLELGDSALYLCASSLLAETQYFGPGTRLLVL.

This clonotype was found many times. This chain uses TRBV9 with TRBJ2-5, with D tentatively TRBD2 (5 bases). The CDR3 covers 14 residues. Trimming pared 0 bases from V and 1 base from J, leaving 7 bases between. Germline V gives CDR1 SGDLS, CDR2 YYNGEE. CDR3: CASSVGGRQETQYF. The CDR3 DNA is TGTGCCAGCAGCGTAGGAGGGCGCCAAGAGACCCAGTACTTC. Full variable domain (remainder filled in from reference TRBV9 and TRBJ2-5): DSGVTQTPKHLITATGQRVTLRCSPRSGDLSVYWYQQSLDQGLQFLIQYYNGEERAKGNILERFSAQQFPDLHSELNLSSLELGDSALYFCASSVGGRQETQYFGPGTRLLVL.

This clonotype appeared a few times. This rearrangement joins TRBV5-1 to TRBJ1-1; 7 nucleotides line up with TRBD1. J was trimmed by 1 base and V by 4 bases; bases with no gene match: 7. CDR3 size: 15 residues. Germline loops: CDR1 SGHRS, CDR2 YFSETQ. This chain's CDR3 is CASSRGRTGNTEAFF. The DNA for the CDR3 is TGCGCCAGCAGCAGGGGCCGGACAGGGAACACTGAAGCTTTCTTT.

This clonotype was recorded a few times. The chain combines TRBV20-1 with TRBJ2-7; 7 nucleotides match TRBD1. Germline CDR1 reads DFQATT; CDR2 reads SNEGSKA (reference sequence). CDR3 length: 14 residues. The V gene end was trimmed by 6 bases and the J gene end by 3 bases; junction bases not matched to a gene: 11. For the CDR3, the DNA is TGCAGTGCGGAAAGCACAGGGGCCGGCTACGAGCAGTACTTC. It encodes CSAESTGAGYEQYF.

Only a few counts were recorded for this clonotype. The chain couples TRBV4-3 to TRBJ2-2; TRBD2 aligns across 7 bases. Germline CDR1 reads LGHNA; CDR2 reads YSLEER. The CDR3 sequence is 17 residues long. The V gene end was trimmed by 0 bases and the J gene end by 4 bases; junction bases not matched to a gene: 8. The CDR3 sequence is CASSQERQRDATGELFF. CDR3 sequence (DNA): TGCGCCAGCAGCCAAGAACGCCAGCGGGACGCCACCGGGGAGCTGTTTTTT.

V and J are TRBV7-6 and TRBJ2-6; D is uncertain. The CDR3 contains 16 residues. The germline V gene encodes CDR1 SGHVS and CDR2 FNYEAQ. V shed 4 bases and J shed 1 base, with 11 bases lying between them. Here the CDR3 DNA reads TGTGCCAGCAGCTCTTATAGGGTTTCTGGGGCCAACGTCCTGACTTTC. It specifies CASSSYRVSGANVLTF.

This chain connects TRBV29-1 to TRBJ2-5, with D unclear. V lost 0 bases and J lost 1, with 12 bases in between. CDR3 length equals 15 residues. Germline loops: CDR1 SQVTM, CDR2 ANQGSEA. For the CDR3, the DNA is TGCAGCGTTGAAGATCGGGTGACACCCCAAGAGACCCAGTACTTC. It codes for CSVEDRVTPQETQYF.

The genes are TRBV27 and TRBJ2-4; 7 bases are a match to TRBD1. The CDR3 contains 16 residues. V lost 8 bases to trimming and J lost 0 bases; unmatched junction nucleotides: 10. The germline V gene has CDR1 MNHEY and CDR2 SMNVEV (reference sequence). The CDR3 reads CASGQTGPLAKNIQYF. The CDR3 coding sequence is TGTGCCAGCGGCCAGACAGGGCCCCTAGCCAAAAACATTCAGTACTTC.

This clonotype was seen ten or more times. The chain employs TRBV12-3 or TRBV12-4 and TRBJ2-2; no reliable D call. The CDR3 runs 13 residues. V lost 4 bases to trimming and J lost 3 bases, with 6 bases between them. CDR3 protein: CASSSRYTGELFF. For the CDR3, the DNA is TGTGCCAGCAGTTCCAGATACACCGGGGAGCTGTTTTTT.

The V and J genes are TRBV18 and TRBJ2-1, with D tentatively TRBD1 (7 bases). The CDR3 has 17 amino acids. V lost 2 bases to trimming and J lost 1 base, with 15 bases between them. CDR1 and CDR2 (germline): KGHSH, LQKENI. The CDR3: CASSPAQGGGSYNEQFF. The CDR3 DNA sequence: TGTGCCAGCTCACCAGCTCAGGGGGGAGGTTCCTACAATGAGCAGTTCTTC.